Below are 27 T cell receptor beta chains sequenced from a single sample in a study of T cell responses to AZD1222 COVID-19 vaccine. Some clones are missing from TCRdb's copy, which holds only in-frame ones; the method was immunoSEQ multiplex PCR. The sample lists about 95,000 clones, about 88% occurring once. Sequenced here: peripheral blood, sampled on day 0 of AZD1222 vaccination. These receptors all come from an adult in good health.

CDR3 in amino acids: CATSDPRGTGEKLFF. DNA of the CDR3: TGTGCCACCAGTGATCCCAGGGGGACGGGTGAAAAACTGTTTTTT. The rearrangement uses TRBV24-1 and TRBJ1-4, with TRBD1 matching 7 bases. This CDR3 has 15 residues. V was pared by 3 bases and J by 7 bases, with 7 bases of the junction left unmatched. Germline V CDR1 and CDR2: KGHDR, SFDVKD.

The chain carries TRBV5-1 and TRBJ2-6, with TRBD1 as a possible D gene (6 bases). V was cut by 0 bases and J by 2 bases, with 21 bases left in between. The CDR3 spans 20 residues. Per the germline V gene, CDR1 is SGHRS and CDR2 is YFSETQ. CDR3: CASSLAGAGVRSAGANVLTF. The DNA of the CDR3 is TGCGCCAGCAGCTTGGCCGGGGCAGGGGTAAGATCTGCTGGGGCCAACGTCCTGACTTTC.

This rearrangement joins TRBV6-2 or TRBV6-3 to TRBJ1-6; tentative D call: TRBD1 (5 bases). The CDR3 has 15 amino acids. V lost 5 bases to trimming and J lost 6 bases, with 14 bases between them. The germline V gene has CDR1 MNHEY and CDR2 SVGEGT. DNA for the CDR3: TGTGCCAGCAGTAATTCCGGGACGGGTAATTCACCCCTCCACTTT. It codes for CASSNSGTGNSPLHF.

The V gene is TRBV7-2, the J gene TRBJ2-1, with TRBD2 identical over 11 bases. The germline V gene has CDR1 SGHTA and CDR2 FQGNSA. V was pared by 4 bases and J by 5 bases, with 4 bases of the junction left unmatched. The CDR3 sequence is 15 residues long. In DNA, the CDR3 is TGTGCCAGCAGCTCGTCTAGCGGGGGGAACAATGAGCAGTTCTTC. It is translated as CASSSSSGGNNEQFF.

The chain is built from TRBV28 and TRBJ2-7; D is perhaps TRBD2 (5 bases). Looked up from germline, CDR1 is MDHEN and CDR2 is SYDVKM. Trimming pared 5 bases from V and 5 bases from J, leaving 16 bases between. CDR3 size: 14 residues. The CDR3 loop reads CASSPRGRKHEQYF. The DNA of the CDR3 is TGTGCCAGCAGTCCCCGGGGTAGAAAGCACGAGCAGTACTTC.

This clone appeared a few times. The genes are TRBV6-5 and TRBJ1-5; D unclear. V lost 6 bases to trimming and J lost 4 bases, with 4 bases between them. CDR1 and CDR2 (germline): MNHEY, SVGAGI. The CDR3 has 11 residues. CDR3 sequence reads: CASRMNQPQHF. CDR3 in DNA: TGTGCCAGCAGGATGAATCAGCCCCAGCATTTT.

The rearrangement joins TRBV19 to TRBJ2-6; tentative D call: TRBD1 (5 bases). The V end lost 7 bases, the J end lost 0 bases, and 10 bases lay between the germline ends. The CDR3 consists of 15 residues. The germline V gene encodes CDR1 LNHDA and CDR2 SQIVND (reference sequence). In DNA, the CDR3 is TGTGCCAGTACTCAGGGTCTCTCTGGGGCCAACGTCCTGACTTTC. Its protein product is CASTQGLSGANVLTF.

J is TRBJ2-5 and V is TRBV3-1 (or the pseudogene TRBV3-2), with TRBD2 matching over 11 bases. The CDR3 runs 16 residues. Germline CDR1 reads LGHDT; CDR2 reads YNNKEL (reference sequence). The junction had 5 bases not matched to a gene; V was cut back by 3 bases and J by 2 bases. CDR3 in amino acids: CASSHTSGGGQETQYF. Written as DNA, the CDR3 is TGTGCCAGCAGCCATACTAGCGGGGGAGGACAAGAGACCCAGTACTTC.

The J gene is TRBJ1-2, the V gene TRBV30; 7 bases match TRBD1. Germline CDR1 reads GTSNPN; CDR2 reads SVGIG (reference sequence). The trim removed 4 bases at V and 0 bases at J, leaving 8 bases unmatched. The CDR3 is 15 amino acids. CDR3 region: CAWIRGTPANYGYTF. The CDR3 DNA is TGTGCCTGGATCAGGGGGACGCCTGCTAACTATGGCTACACCTTC.

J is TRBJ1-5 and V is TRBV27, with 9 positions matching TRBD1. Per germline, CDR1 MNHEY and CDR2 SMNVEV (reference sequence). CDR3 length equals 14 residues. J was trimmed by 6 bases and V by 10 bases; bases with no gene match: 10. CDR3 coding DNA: TGTGCCACCAAACAGGGGGCTGAAAGTCAGCCCCAGCATTTT. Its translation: CATKQGAESQPQHF.

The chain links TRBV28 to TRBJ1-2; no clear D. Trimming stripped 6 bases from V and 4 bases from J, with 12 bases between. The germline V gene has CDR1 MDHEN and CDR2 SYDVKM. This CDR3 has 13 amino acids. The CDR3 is CASRDPGAYGYTF. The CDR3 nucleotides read TGTGCCAGCAGAGACCCCGGAGCCTATGGCTACACCTTC.

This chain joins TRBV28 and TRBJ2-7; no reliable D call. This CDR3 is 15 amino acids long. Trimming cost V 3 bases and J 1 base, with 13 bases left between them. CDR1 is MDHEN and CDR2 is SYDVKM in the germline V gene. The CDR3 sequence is CASSFSGQLSYEQYF. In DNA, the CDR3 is TGTGCCAGCAGTTTCTCGGGTCAATTGTCCTACGAGCAGTACTTC. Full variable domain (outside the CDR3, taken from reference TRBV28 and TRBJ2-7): DVKVTQSSRYLVKRTGEKVFLECVQDMDHENMFWYRQDPGLGLRLIYFSYDVKMKEKGDIPEGYSVSREKKERFSLILESASTNQTSMYLCASSFSGQLSYEQYFGPGTRLTVT.

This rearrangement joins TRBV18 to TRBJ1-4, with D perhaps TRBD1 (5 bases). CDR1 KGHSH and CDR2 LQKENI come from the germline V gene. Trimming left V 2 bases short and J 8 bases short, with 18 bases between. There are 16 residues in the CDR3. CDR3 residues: CASSPSALGTGEKLFF. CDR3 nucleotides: TGTGCCAGCTCACCATCCGCGTTAGGGACGGGAGAAAAACTGTTTTTT.

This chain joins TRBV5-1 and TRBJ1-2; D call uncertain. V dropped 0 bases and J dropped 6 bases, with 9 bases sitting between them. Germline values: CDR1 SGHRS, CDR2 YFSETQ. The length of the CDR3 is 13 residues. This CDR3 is CASSLGQSDGYTF. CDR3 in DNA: TGCGCCAGCAGCTTGGGTCAGAGCGATGGCTACACCTTC.

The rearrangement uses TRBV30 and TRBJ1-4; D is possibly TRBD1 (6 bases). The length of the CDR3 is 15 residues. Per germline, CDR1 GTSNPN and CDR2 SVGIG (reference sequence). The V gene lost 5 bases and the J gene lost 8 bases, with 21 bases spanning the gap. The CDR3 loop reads CAWGGRCAWIEKLFF. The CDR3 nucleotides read TGTGCCTGGGGGGGCCGATGTGCGTGGATCGAAAAACTGTTTTTT.

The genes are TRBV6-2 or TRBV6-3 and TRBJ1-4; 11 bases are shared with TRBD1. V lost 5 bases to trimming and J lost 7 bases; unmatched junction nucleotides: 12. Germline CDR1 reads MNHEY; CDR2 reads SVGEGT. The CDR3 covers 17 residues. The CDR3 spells CASSDADRGLLREKLFF. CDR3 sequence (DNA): TGTGCCAGCAGTGATGCGGACAGGGGGCTCCTTCGTGAAAAACTGTTTTTT.

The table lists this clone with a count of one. This CDR3 reads CASRSGARDEQYF. The DNA of the CDR3 is TGTGCCAGTCGTAGCGGGGCCAGGGACGAGCAGTACTTC. The chain uses TRBV3-1 (or the pseudogene TRBV3-2) and TRBJ2-7, with 8 bases matching TRBD2. This CDR3 region has 13 residues. Germline-derived CDR1 and CDR2 are LGHDT and YNNKEL (reference sequence). The J segment lost 5 bases and the V segment lost 9 bases, leaving 9 bases of the junction unmatched.

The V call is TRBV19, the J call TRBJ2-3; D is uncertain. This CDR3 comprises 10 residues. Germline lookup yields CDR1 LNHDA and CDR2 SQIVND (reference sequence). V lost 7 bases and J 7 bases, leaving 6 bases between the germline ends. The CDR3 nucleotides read TGTGCCAGTACCGAGAATACGCAGTATTTT. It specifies CASTENTQYF.

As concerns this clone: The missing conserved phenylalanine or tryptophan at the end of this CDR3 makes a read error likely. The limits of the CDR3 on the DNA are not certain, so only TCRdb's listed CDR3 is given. CDR3 loop: CASSFRPGGRISI. This chain joins TRBV11-3 and TRBJ1-1; no DNA check was done on the table's D call, TRBD1. CDR1 SGHNT and CDR2 YENEEA come from the germline V gene. The CDR3 adds up to 13 amino acids, both ends counted.

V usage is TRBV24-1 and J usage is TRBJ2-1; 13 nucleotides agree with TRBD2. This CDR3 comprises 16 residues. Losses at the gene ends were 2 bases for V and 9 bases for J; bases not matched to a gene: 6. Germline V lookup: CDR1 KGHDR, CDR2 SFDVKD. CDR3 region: CATSDSGTSGATEQFF. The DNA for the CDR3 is TGTGCCACCAGTGATTCGGGGACTAGCGGGGCCACTGAGCAGTTCTTC.

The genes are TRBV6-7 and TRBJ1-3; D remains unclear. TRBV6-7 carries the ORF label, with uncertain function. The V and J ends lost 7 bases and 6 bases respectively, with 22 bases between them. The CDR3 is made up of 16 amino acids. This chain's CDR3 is CASIYFDGVSENTIYF. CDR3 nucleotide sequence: TGTGCCAGCATCTACTTTGACGGGGTGAGCGAAAACACCATATATTTT.

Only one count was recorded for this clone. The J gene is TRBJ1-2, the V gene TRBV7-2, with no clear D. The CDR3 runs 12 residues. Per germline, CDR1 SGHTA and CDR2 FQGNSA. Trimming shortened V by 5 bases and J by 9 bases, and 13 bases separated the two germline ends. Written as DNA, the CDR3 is TGTGCCAGCAGCCCGGACGGAGTTCGCTACACCTTC. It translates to CASSPDGVRYTF.

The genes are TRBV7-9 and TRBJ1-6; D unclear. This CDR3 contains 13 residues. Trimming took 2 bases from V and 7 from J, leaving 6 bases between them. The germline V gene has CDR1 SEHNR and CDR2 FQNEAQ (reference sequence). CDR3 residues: CASSLSPNSPLHF. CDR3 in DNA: TGTGCCAGCAGCTTAAGCCCGAATTCACCCCTCCACTTT.

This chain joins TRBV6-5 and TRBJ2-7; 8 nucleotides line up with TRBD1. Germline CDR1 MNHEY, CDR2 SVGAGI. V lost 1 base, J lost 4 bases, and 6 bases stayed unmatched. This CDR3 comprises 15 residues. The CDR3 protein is CASSYLGQVQYEQYF. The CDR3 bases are TGTGCCAGCAGTTACTTGGGACAGGTCCAATACGAGCAGTACTTC.

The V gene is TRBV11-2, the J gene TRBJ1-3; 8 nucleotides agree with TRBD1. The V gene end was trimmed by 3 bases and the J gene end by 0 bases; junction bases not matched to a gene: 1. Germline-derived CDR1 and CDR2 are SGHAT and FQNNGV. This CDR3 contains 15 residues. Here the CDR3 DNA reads TGTGCCAGCAGCTTCGACAGGGGCTCTGGAAACACCATATATTTT. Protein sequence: CASSFDRGSGNTIYF.

The CDR3 here is CASSSRDIWQAEQYF. In DNA, the CDR3 is TGTGCCAGCAGCTCCCGGGACATATGGCAAGCCGAGCAGTACTTC. The V call is TRBV7-2, the J call TRBJ2-7, with D perhaps matching TRBD1 (6 bases). Per the germline V gene, CDR1 is SGHTA and CDR2 is FQGNSA. V dropped 4 bases and J dropped 6 bases, with 19 bases sitting between them. The CDR3 totals 15 residues. The full variable domain, with the rest looked up from reference TRBV7-2 and TRBJ2-7, is GAGVSQSPSNKVTEKGKDVELRCDPISGHTALYWYRQSLGQGLEFLIYFQGNSAPDKSGLPSDRFSAERTGGSVSTLTIQRTQQEDSAVYLCASSSRDIWQAEQYFGPGTRLTVT.

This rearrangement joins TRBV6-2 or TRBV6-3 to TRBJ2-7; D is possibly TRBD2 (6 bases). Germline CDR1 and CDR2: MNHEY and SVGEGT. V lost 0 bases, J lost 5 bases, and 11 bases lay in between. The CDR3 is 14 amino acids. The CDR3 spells CASSYSPGDHEQYF. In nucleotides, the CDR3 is TGTGCCAGCAGTTACTCACCGGGGGACCACGAGCAGTACTTC.